This T cell receptor (beta chain) was identified during a study of blood T cell repertoires in COVID-19. Looking at the study overall: The analysed material was cDNA or gDNA that came from T cells, B-cell-depleted T cells, or PBMCs.

TCRdb's table, derived via immunoSEQ multiplex PCR, lists solely in-frame clones and lacks some. The sample records about 250,000 clones, 80% to 90% being singletons. The CDR3 is 13 amino acids. With 5 bases removed from V and 0 bases from J, the gap between germline ends came to 6 bases. Germline V gene sequence: CDR1 PRHDT, CDR2 FYEKMQ (reference sequence). Sequenced: PBMCs or T cells enriched from blood (not recorded which). The chain carries TRBV13 and TRBJ2-3; D ambiguous. The sequence derives from a man aged 40-49 years who had recovered from COVID-19. CDR3 sequence (DNA): TGTGCCAGCAGCAAGGAGAGCACAGATACGCAGTATTTT. This sequence encodes CASSKESTDTQYF.